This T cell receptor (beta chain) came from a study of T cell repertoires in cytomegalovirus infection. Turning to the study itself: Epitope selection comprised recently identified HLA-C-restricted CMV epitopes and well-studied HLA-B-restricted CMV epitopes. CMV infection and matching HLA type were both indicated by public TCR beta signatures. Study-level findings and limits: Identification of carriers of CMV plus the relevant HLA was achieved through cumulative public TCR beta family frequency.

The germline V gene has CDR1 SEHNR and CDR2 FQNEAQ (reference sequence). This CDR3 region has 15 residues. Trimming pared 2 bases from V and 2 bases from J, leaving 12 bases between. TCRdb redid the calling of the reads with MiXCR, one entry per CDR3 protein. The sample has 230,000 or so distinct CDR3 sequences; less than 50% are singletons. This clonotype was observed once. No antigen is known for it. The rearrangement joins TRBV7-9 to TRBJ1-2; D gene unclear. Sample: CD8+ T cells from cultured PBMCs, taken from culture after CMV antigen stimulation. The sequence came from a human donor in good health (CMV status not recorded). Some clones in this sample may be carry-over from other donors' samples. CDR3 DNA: TGTGCCAGCAGCTTACTAGAACAGCTGAACTATGGCTACACCTTC. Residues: CASSLLEQLNYGYTF.